This T cell receptor beta chain appears in the sequencing data of a study of T cells in Graves' hyperthyroidism and ophthalmopathy. Study overall: Peripheral blood collection took place at initial diagnosis, before any treatment.

The CDR3 is made up of 15 amino acids. Germline V gives CDR1 SGHTA, CDR2 FQGTGA. The V gene end was trimmed by 2 bases and the J gene end by 7 bases; junction bases not matched to a gene: 4. Exclusion followed for patients with uncontrolled infection, other autoimmune disease, pregnancy or lactation. Diagnoses were established using clinical symptoms, serum thyroxine and TRAb, thyroid ultrasound and orbital computed tomography. Extraction of PBMCs used 10 ml of fresh peripheral blood. Amplified regions were TCR beta CDR3 sequences from RNA transcripts. The HTBI primer set drove a first-round RT-PCR of the TCR CDR3. Each CDR3 protein is one row after TCRdb ran MiXCR on the multiplex PCR reads. The data contain 300,000 to 400,000 distinct CDR3 sequences, 18% of them singletons.

This receptor was identified in a woman aged 50 to 60 with Graves' hyperthyroidism. The V gene is TRBV7-3, the J gene TRBJ2-1; 11 bases are shared with TRBD2. Material: blood. CDR3 DNA sequence: TGTGCCAGCAGCTTATCTAGCGGGGGGCGGAATGAGCAGTTCTTC. Protein sequence: CASSLSSGGRNEQFF.